The 32 T cell receptor beta chains below come from one sample, sequenced in a study of CD8 T cells in ankylosing spondylitis. Findings and limits, study-wide: In ankylosing spondylitis blood, a motif of seven to nine highly homologous TCR beta variants appeared characteristic.

Antigens for these TCRs are unknown. MiXCR, run by TCRdb on the 5' RACE reads, gives a single entry per CDR3 protein. The table lists 300,000 to 400,000 distinct CDR3 sequences, 20% to 25% of them singletons. Sequencing was performed on blood, either unsorted or a sorted T cell fraction (not recorded which). These receptors were obtained from a male donor with ankylosing spondylitis.

This clonotype was seen a few times. An end of the junction differs from the germline gene, which may be a read error. V is TRBV2 and J is TRBJ2-7, with TRBD2 matching over 9 bases. CDR3 length: 18 residues. The germline V gene has CDR1 SNHLY and CDR2 FYNNEI. The CDR3 is CASSEGGASGTDLYVQYF. The CDR3 DNA reads as TGTGCCAGCTCCGAAGGGGGGGCTAGCGGGACCGATTTGTACGTGCAGTACTTC.

J is TRBJ1-5 and V is TRBV28; D remains ambiguous. V gave up 5 bases and J gave up 4 bases, with 15 bases separating them. From germline, CDR1 is MDHEN and CDR2 SYDVKM. The CDR3 covers 15 residues. The CDR3 DNA is TGTGCCAGCAGTACCGACAAGAGTGGGAATCAGCCCCAGCATTTT. This translates into CASSTDKSGNQPQHF.

This clonotype was recorded only once. The chain couples TRBV3-1 to TRBJ1-1, with no clear D. CDR1 and CDR2 (germline): LGHDT, YNNKEL (reference sequence). The V gene lost 5 bases and the J gene lost 1 base, with 11 bases spanning the gap. There are 14 residues in the CDR3. CDR3 sequence reads: CASSSTPWNTEAFF. CDR3 DNA sequence: TGTGCCAGCAGCTCTACCCCGTGGAACACTGAAGCTTTCTTT.

The genes are TRBV5-8 and TRBJ2-7; D is undetermined. The CDR3 has 17 residues. Trimming stripped 4 bases from V and 0 bases from J, with 20 bases between. The germline V gene has CDR1 SGHTS and CDR2 YDEGEE. DNA for the CDR3: TGTGCCAGCAGCATGGCTAGTTGGGGAACCAGCTCCTACGAGCAGTACTTC. Translating it yields CASSMASWGTSSYEQYF.

The chain is built from TRBV11-3 and TRBJ2-1; TRBD2 agrees at 15 bases. The CDR3 runs 15 residues. Germline values: CDR1 SGHNT, CDR2 YENEEA. J gave up 6 bases and V 4 bases, and 1 base lay outside the gene matches. The CDR3 loop is CASSSGLAGGNEQFF. The CDR3 DNA sequence: TGTGCCAGCAGCTCGGGACTAGCGGGAGGCAATGAGCAGTTCTTC.

The CDR3 spells CASSPGTAGANVLTF. Written as DNA, the CDR3 is TGTGCCAGCTCACCTGGGACAGCTGGGGCCAACGTCCTGACTTTC. The chain is built from TRBV18 and TRBJ2-6, with 7 bases matching TRBD1. V lost 3 bases and J lost 2; bases outside the gene matches: 1. The CDR3 totals 15 residues. Germline V gene data show CDR1 as KGHSH and CDR2 as LQKENI.

This clonotype has at least ten counts. The V and J genes are TRBV29-1 and TRBJ1-2; D gene unclear. The CDR3 is 12 residues long. V was pared by 0 bases and J by 9 bases, with 11 bases between. Germline V gives CDR1 SQVTM, CDR2 ANQGSEA. The CDR3 DNA reads TGCAGCGTTGAAGAACGGCATTCGAGCTACACCTTC. It translates to CSVEERHSSYTF.

This clonotype was seen a handful of times. This chain joins TRBV5-1 and TRBJ2-2; TRBD1 is a possible D gene (6 bases). CDR1 SGHRS and CDR2 YFSETQ come from the germline V gene. With 4 bases removed from V and 1 base from J, the gap between germline ends came to 11 bases. This CDR3 comprises 15 residues. In nucleotides, the CDR3 is TGCGCCAGCAGCGTACGGGGACAGAACACCGGGGAGCTGTTTTTT. Its translation is CASSVRGQNTGELFF.

The chain recombines TRBV7-8 with TRBJ2-7; D remains unclear. With 7 bases removed from V and 4 bases from J, the gap between germline ends came to 17 bases. The CDR3 is 14 residues long. CDR1 and CDR2 (germline): SGHVS, FQNEAQ. DNA of the CDR3: TGTGCCAGCACCCTGACGCCTGTGGGGTACGAGCAGTACTTC. This encodes CASTLTPVGYEQYF.

This clonotype was detected only a few times. The chain uses TRBV7-2 and TRBJ2-1; TRBD2 matches 11 bases. The CDR3 spans 15 residues. Per germline, CDR1 SGHTA and CDR2 FQGNSA. V was pared by 5 bases and J by 9 bases, with 9 bases of the junction left unmatched. DNA of the CDR3: TGTGCCAGCAGCCCTAGCGGGAGGTTACCCGGTGAGCAGTTCTTC. It codes for CASSPSGRLPGEQFF.

This clonotype was seen only a few times. The chain joins TRBV5-1 to TRBJ2-5; D is uncertain. The CDR3 runs 13 residues. Per germline, CDR1 SGHRS and CDR2 YFSETQ. Deletions cut 0 bases from V and 7 bases from J, with 10 bases between. The CDR3 DNA is TGCGCCAGCAGCTTGGAGGTTCTGGGGACCCAGTACTTC. Residues: CASSLEVLGTQYF.

This clonotype has a handful of counts. The chain uses TRBV12-3 or TRBV12-4 and TRBJ2-2, with D perhaps matching TRBD1 or TRBD2 (6 bases each). The V gene lost 7 bases and the J gene lost 0 bases, with 18 bases spanning the gap. The CDR3 has 17 residues. CDR3 DNA sequence: TGTGCCAGCACCAATAGGGGGACTTCTTCGAACACCGGGGAGCTGTTTTTT. Protein sequence: CASTNRGTSSNTGELFF.

This chain links TRBV10-3 with TRBJ2-1; perhaps D is TRBD1 or TRBD2 (7 bases each). V was trimmed by 3 bases and J by 7 bases, leaving 10 bases between them. The CDR3 spans 13 residues. In germline, CDR1 is ENHRY, CDR2 SYGVKD. The CDR3 reads CAISDQGGNEQFF. CDR3 bases: TGTGCCATCAGTGACCAGGGGGGGAATGAGCAGTTCTTC.

This clonotype was observed a few times. This chain uses TRBV5-1 with TRBJ1-1; weak D call: TRBD1 (5 bases). Germline values: CDR1 SGHRS, CDR2 YFSETQ. The CDR3 runs to 15 residues. V dropped 3 bases and J dropped 3 bases, with 15 bases sitting between them. The CDR3 DNA sequence: TGCGCCAGCAGCTCCAATGAAGGGGAGTACACTGAAGCTTTCTTT. It yields the protein CASSSNEGEYTEAFF.

This clonotype appeared a few times. This chain links TRBV12-3 or TRBV12-4 with TRBJ1-2; D uncertain. The length of the CDR3 is 23 residues. Trimming took off 2 bases at V and 1 base at J, with 35 bases between the two ends. The CDR3 bases are TGTGCCAGCAGTTTAAGACGCACAAACTCTCGACAAAATCCTGAGGCGGATAACTATGGCTACACCTTC. Protein: CASSLRRTNSRQNPEADNYGYTF.

This clonotype has just a few counts. The V gene is TRBV5-1, the J gene TRBJ2-3; D assignment may be TRBD1 or TRBD2 (5 bases each). The CDR3 is 17 amino acids. Germline lookup yields CDR1 SGHRS and CDR2 YFSETQ. Trimming shortened V by 6 bases and J by 2 bases, and 22 bases separated the two germline ends. The chain's CDR3 is CASTFRDPLQVTDTQYF. The DNA of the CDR3 is TGCGCCAGCACCTTCCGGGACCCCCTCCAAGTCACAGATACGCAGTATTTT.

As regards this clonotype: One end of the junction fails to match germline, which may point to a read error. The chain couples TRBV7-7 to TRBJ2-2; a possible D gene is TRBD2 (7 bases). This CDR3 has 16 amino acids. The germline V gene has CDR1 SSHAT and CDR2 FNYEAQ (reference sequence). The CDR3 region has the DNA TGTGCTAGCAGCTTACTTGCGGGGGCTGACACCGGGGAGCTGTTTTTT. As protein: CASSLLAGADTGELFF. The full variable domain, its missing parts supplied by reference TRBV7-7 and TRBJ2-2, is GAGVSQSPRYKVTKRGQDVTLRCDPISSHATLYWYQQALGQGPEFLTYFNYEAQPDKSGLPSDRFSAERPEGSISTLTIQRTEQRDSAMYRCASSLLAGADTGELFFGEGSRLTVL.

This chain joins TRBV7-2 and TRBJ2-7, with 8 positions matching TRBD1. Germline CDR1 SGHTA, CDR2 FQGNSA. There are 15 residues in the CDR3. Trimming cost V 2 bases and J 1 base; bases outside gene matches: 4. For the CDR3, the DNA is TGTGCCAGCAGCTTATTCGGACAGGGATCCTACGAGCAGTACTTC. Translated: CASSLFGQGSYEQYF.

This chain uses TRBV6-2 or TRBV6-3 with TRBJ2-3, with D perhaps TRBD2 (6 bases). The CDR3 covers 17 residues. V lost 4 bases, J lost 4 bases, and 21 bases lay in between. Germline V gene data show CDR1 as MNHEY and CDR2 as SVGEGT. The CDR3, as DNA: TGTGCCAGCAGTTCAGCGGGCCTCAAGGACGGTTCAGATACGCAGTATTTT. Translated: CASSSAGLKDGSDTQYF.

In this sample, this clonotype turned up a few times. The chain couples TRBV5-1 to TRBJ2-2, with TRBD2 matching over 14 bases. CDR1 SGHRS and CDR2 YFSETQ come from the germline V gene. Trimming removed 4 bases from V and 5 bases from J; junction bases left unmatched: 4. CDR3 length: 16 amino acids. CDR3 amino acids: CASSGTSGRSTGELFF. DNA for the CDR3: TGCGCCAGCAGCGGGACTAGCGGGAGAAGTACCGGGGAGCTGTTTTTT.

The rearrangement uses TRBV5-1 and TRBJ2-3; the match to TRBD2 covers 7 bases. Germline V gene sequence: CDR1 SGHRS, CDR2 YFSETQ. J was trimmed by 4 bases and V by 4 bases; bases with no gene match: 3. The CDR3 contains 13 residues. The CDR3 DNA reads as TGCGCCAGCAGCGGAACTAGCGCAGATACGCAGTATTTT. Its translation: CASSGTSADTQYF.

The chain employs TRBV6-1 and TRBJ1-4; 9 positions agree with TRBD1. Losses at the gene ends were 1 base for V and 15 bases for J; bases not matched to a gene: 9. CDR1 and CDR2 from the germline V gene are MNHNS and SASEGT. The CDR3 totals 14 residues. The CDR3: CASSEGIWTGEMFF. The CDR3 DNA reads as TGTGCCAGCAGTGAAGGGATTTGGACAGGGGAAATGTTTTTT.

This clonotype has just one count. This rearrangement joins TRBV12-5 to TRBJ2-2; 9 bases align to TRBD1. This CDR3 has 15 residues. After removal of 6 bases from V and 4 bases from J, the junction contained 6 bases not matched to a gene. Germline CDR1 and CDR2: LGHNT and FRNRAP. CDR3 DNA: TGTGCTAGTGGCCCCTCGGGACAGGGCACCGGGGAGCTGTTTTTT. This sequence encodes CASGPSGQGTGELFF.

V and J are TRBV10-3 and TRBJ2-7; D perhaps matches TRBD2 (5 bases). The CDR3 covers 11 residues. Trimming cost V 8 bases and J 5 bases, with 10 bases left between them. CDR1 and CDR2 (germline): ENHRY, SYGVKD. CDR3 nucleotides: TGTGCCATCGGCGGGTACGACGAGCAGTACTTC. Translated, it gives CAIGGYDEQYF.

The rearrangement links TRBV5-1 to TRBJ2-7, with a weak D call TRBD2 (5 bases). Trimming cost V 1 base and J 3 bases, with 11 bases left between them. This CDR3 is built from 14 residues. The germline V gene encodes CDR1 SGHRS and CDR2 YFSETQ. The CDR3 sequence: CASSLLEVNYEQYF. The CDR3 DNA follows: TGCGCCAGCAGCTTGTTGGAGGTAAACTACGAGCAGTACTTC.

There are a few counts of this clonotype. The gene calls are TRBV7-9 and TRBJ1-2; D is unclear. Germline CDR1 SEHNR, CDR2 FQNEAQ (reference sequence). The CDR3 loop spans 11 amino acids. V was pared by 0 bases and J by 5 bases, with 1 base between. CDR3 amino acids: CASSLAYGYTF. DNA of the CDR3: TGTGCCAGCAGCTTAGCATATGGCTACACCTTC.

The chain combines TRBV25-1 with TRBJ1-1; D call uncertain. V was shortened by 6 bases and J by 6 bases, with 17 bases between the two germline ends. There are 14 residues in the CDR3. Germline-derived CDR1 and CDR2 are MGHDK and SYGVNS. This CDR3 is CASRPTLDAAEAFF. CDR3 nucleotides: TGTGCCAGCAGACCCACACTAGATGCGGCTGAAGCTTTCTTT.

This clonotype occurred many times. The rearrangement joins TRBV7-9 to TRBJ2-2; maybe TRBD1 (6 bases). Germline V gene lookup returns CDR1 SEHNR and CDR2 FQNEAQ (reference sequence). Trimming stripped 3 bases from V and 5 bases from J, with 16 bases between. This CDR3 region has 16 residues. CDR3: CASSFTQGRRTGELFF. The CDR3 coding sequence is TGTGCCAGCAGCTTTACACAGGGACGGAGGACCGGGGAGCTGTTTTTT.

This clonotype was seen a few times. The J gene is TRBJ2-1, the V gene TRBV5-4; 9 positions agree with TRBD2. Trimming took 2 bases from V and 5 from J; bases not matched to a gene: 5. The V gene's germline CDR1 is SGHNT and CDR2 YYREEE (reference sequence). The CDR3 covers 15 residues. This CDR3 is CASSFAGGSNNEQFF. In DNA, the CDR3 is TGTGCCAGCAGCTTTGCGGGAGGGTCTAACAATGAGCAGTTCTTC. The entire variable domain, with the rest obtained from reference TRBV5-4 and TRBJ2-1, is as follows: ETGVTQSPTHLIKTRGQQVTLRCSSQSGHNTVSWYQQALGQGPQFIFQYYREEENGRGNFPPRFSGLQFPNYSSELNVNALELDDSALYLCASSFAGGSNNEQFFGPGTRLTVL.

This clonotype appeared a few times. At one end, the junction sequence differs from germline, possibly due to a read error. This chain connects TRBV20-1 to TRBJ2-3, with 7 positions matching TRBD1. The germline V gene has CDR1 DFQATT and CDR2 SNEGSKA (reference sequence). The CDR3 contains 14 residues. In DNA form, the CDR3 reads TGCAGTGCCAGAGACAGGGTCGGGACAGATACGCAGTATTTT. Translation: CSARDRVGTDTQYF.

This clonotype was counted many times. J is TRBJ2-7 and V is TRBV28; 10 bases are a match to TRBD2. The CDR3 has 14 amino acids. Per the germline V gene, CDR1 is MDHEN and CDR2 is SYDVKM. After removal of 7 bases from V and 7 bases from J, the junction contained 10 bases not matched to a gene. The CDR3: CASNHLAGVGEQYF. The CDR3 nucleotides are TGTGCCAGCAACCACCTAGCGGGAGTTGGGGAGCAGTACTTC.

The chain combines TRBV7-8 with TRBJ1-2; possibly TRBD1 for D (6 bases). This CDR3 region has 16 residues. Trimming stripped 4 bases from V and 0 bases from J, with 15 bases between. CDR1 SGHVS and CDR2 FQNEAQ come from the germline V gene. CDR3 protein: CASSYFPDRTNYGYTF. The CDR3 DNA reads as TGTGCCAGCAGCTACTTTCCGGACAGAACTAACTATGGCTACACCTTC.